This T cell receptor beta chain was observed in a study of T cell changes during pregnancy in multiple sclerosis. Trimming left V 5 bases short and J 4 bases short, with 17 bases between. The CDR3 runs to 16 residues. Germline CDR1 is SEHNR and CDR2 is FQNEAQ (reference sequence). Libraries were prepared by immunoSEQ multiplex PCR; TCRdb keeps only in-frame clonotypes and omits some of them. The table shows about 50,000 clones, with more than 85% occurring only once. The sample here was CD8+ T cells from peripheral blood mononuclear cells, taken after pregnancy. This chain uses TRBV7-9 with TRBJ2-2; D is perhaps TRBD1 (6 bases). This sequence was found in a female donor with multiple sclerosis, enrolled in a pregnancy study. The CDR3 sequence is CASSRPGQFGTGELFF. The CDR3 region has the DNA TGTGCCAGCAGCCGACCTGGACAGTTCGGCACCGGGGAGCTGTTTTTT.